A selection of T cell receptor beta chains follows, all from one sample in a study of cytomegalovirus exposure and HLA in healthy donors. TCRdb's table, derived via immunoSEQ multiplex PCR, lists solely in-frame clones and lacks some. There are about 150,000 clones in the sample; roughly 80% occur only once, and about 12% lies in the top ten. The sample taken for sequencing was PBMCs. Every receptor here comes from a man aged 35 to 55 in good health and CMV-seropositive. CDR3s include the opening cysteine and the closing phenylalanine or tryptophan. A D gene is named only where the DNA matches it firmly. Part of the rows lack a size; the others show once, few, many or a class for expanded clones.

>-|TRBJ2-6|TRBV30|-
CAWSGGRGANVLTF
TGTGCCTGGAGTGGAGGGCGCGGGGCCAACGTCCTGACTTTC
>-|TRBJ2-7|TRBV5-8|TRBD2
CASSSREPFEQYF
TGTGCCAGCAGCTCGCGGGAGCCCTTCGAGCAGTACTTC
>-|TRBJ2-1|TRBV15|TRBD2
CATSSPSGISSYNEQFF
TGTGCCACCAGCAGCCCCAGCGGGATTAGCTCCTACAATGAGCAGTTCTTC
>-|TRBJ2-5|TRBV7-6|-
CASSLIRLPQTQYF
TGTGCCAGCAGCTTGATCAGGCTCCCTCAGACCCAGTACTTC
>once|TRBJ2-1|TRBV6-5|-
CASSYLQGNNEQFF
TGTGCCAGCAGTTACCTACAGGGTAACAATGAGCAGTTCTTC
>-|TRBJ2-7|TRBV15|-
CATSRERGFSYEQYF
TGTGCCACCAGCAGAGAAAGGGGTTTCTCCTACGAGCAGTACTTC
>-|TRBJ1-5|TRBV7-8|TRBD1
CASSLEGTGGFQPQHF
TGTGCCAGCAGCTTAGAAGGGACAGGGGGCTTCCAGCCCCAGCATTTT
>-|TRBJ2-5|TRBV11-2|TRBD2
CASSPGVPSGAETQYF
TGTGCCAGCAGCCCAGGGGTACCTAGCGGGGCGGAGACCCAGTACTTC
>few|TRBJ2-7|TRBV7-9|-
CASSQDSLEQYF
TGTGCCAGCAGCCAGGACTCCCTCGAGCAGTACTTC
>-|TRBJ2-2|TRBV15|TRBD2
CATLAGNTGELFF
TGTGCCACCCTAGCGGGGAACACCGGGGAGCTGTTTTTT
>-|TRBJ2-3|TRBV28|-
CASSLGRPSTDTQYF
TGTGCCAGCAGTTTAGGCAGGCCTAGCACAGATACGCAGTATTTT
>-|TRBJ2-1|TRBV5-1|TRBD2
CASSLAGRAGGNNEQFF
TGCGCCAGCAGCTTGGCCGGAAGAGCGGGAGGGAACAATGAGCAGTTCTTC
>few|TRBJ2-1|TRBV5-1|TRBD2
CASSSELAYNEQFF
TGCGCCAGCAGCTCCGAACTAGCGTACAATGAGCAGTTCTTC
>-|TRBJ1-2|TRBV27|TRBD1
CASSLGSQGQGDYGYTF
TGTGCCAGCAGTTTAGGATCCCAGGGACAGGGGGACTATGGCTACACCTTC
>once|TRBJ2-3|TRBV10-3|TRBD1
CAIQGRGSTDTQYF
TGTGCCATCCAAGGCAGGGGGAGCACAGATACGCAGTATTTT
>-|TRBJ1-2|TRBV9|-
CASSALWAGSGYTF
TGTGCCAGCAGCGCCCTTTGGGCGGGGTCGGGCTACACCTTC
>few|TRBJ1-6|TRBV30|-
CAWTLKGDSPLHF
TGTGCCTGGACATTAAAGGGGGATTCACCCCTCCACTTT
>-|TRBJ2-1|TRBV5-1|-
CASSSMAQYNEQFF
TGCGCCAGCAGCTCCATGGCTCAATACAATGAGCAGTTCTTC
>-|TRBJ2-6|TRBV5-1|TRBD2
CASSKLAGGPANVLTF
TGCGCCAGCAGCAAACTAGCGGGAGGGCCAGCCAACGTCCTGACTTTC
>-|TRBJ1-4|TRBV4-3|TRBD1
CASSQYRGEKLFF
TGCGCCAGCAGCCAATACAGGGGGGAAAAACTGTTTTTT